The 2 T cell receptor beta chains below come from one sample, sequenced in a study of beta chain features in type 1 diabetes. The isolated RNA, all of it, was reverse transcribed, so expressed TCRB transcripts were what got sequenced. The protocol was immunoSEQ multiplex PCR, while the TCRdb copy is restricted to in-frame clones and leaves out a portion. The sample has fewer than 900,000 clones, 17% seen once; the top ten hold around 0.02%. The sequenced sample was naive CD4+ T cells from blood. The receptors were sampled from a woman aged 18-35 years in good health.

The chain links TRBV7-9 to TRBJ2-7; D is unclear. The CDR3 spans 12 residues. The V and J ends lost 5 bases and 7 bases respectively, with 12 bases between them. CDR1 and CDR2 (germline): SEHNR, FQNEAQ (reference sequence). CDR3 DNA: TGTGCCAGCAGCCGAACATCGGAGGAGCAGTACTTC. Protein product: CASSRTSEEQYF.

The chain combines TRBV20-1 with TRBJ2-3; maybe TRBD2 (5 bases). Trimming took off 5 bases at V and 6 bases at J, with 9 bases between the two ends. This CDR3 comprises 11 residues. From germline, CDR1 is DFQATT and CDR2 SNEGSKA (reference sequence). DNA of the CDR3: TGCAGTGCTTGGACGGGGGATACGCAGTATTTT. Its translation: CSAWTGDTQYF.